Listed here are 17 T cell receptor beta chains from one sample, sequenced in a study of human T cells and chemical hapten exposure. TCRdb recomputed calls from the RACE reads with MiXCR, one row per CDR3 protein. The table shows around 180,000 distinct CDR3 sequences, with 25% to 35% occurring only once. Time point specified: pre-sensitization, week 0. Noted treatment: therapeutic diphenylcyclopropenone sensitization with weekly scalp DPC. This specimen consisted of whole blood, obtained in connection with sensitization to the hapten diphenylcyclopropenone (DPC). Source of these receptors: a woman aged 25 to 45 with alopecia areata. Some clones in this sample may be carry-over from other donors' samples.

This clonotype occurred a few times. V is TRBV29-1 and J is TRBJ2-5; the D is unclear. Germline CDR1 reads SQVTM; CDR2 reads ANQGSEA. V was shortened by 4 bases and J by 2 bases, with 5 bases between the two germline ends. The CDR3 extends over 11 amino acids. In DNA, the CDR3 is TGCAGCGTTGCCCAACAAGAGACCCAGTACTTC. It codes for CSVAQQETQYF.

This chain joins TRBV4-3 and TRBJ2-5, with D tentatively TRBD2 (5 bases). The V gene's germline CDR1 is LGHNA and CDR2 YSLEER. CDR3 size: 12 residues. V lost 0 bases and J 9 bases, leaving 8 bases between the germline ends. As DNA, the CDR3 is TGCGCCAGCAGCCAAGATCTCGGGGCCCAGTACTTC. It yields the protein CASSQDLGAQYF.

V gene TRBV6-4 combines with J gene TRBJ1-1, with 10 bases matching TRBD1. V was clipped by 3 bases and J by 6 bases; unmatched bases: 7. Germline CDR1 reads MRHNA; CDR2 reads SNTAGT. The CDR3 covers 15 residues. The CDR3 nucleotides are TGTGCCAGCAGTGATAACCCCGGGACAGGGGCTGAAGCTTTCTTT. Its translation: CASSDNPGTGAEAFF.

The J gene is TRBJ1-5, the V gene TRBV2; maybe TRBD1 (5 bases). V was pared by 3 bases and J by 5 bases, with 17 bases between. This CDR3 has 16 amino acids. Per germline, CDR1 SNHLY and CDR2 FYNNEI. This CDR3 reads CASSEGGRRLHQPQHF. DNA of the CDR3: TGTGCCAGCAGTGAGGGGGGACGAAGGCTCCATCAGCCCCAGCATTTT.

In DNA form, the CDR3 reads TGTGCCAGCAGCCGGGGAGATCAGCCCCAGCATTTT. Translating gives CASSRGDQPQHF. The V gene is TRBV7-9, the J gene TRBJ1-5, with D hard to call. The CDR3 extends over 12 amino acids. CDR1 and CDR2 (germline): SEHNR, FQNEAQ (reference sequence). Trimming left V 5 bases short and J 5 bases short, with 7 bases between.

J is TRBJ2-7 and V is TRBV7-2; D gene uncertain. The V gene's germline CDR1 is SGHTA and CDR2 FQGNSA. This CDR3 spans 14 amino acids. The V and J ends lost 1 base and 2 bases respectively, with 9 bases between them. The CDR3 DNA reads TGTGCCAGCAGCTTAGAAGGCAGAGCCTACGAGCAGTACTTC. Residues: CASSLEGRAYEQYF.

The rearrangement uses TRBV6-2 or TRBV6-3 and TRBJ1-6; D perhaps matches TRBD1 (6 bases). Trimming removed 2 bases at V and 10 bases at J, with 12 bases between. The germline gives CDR1 MNHEY, CDR2 SVGEGT. There are 14 residues in the CDR3. The CDR3 coding sequence is TGTGCCAGCAGTTACCAGGGGCGGCGGTCACCCCTCCACTTT. Residues: CASSYQGRRSPLHF.

The chain recombines TRBV21-1 with TRBJ1-4; the listed D gene, TRBD1, was not tested against the DNA. TRBV21-1 has pseudogene status. The CDR3 is made up of 13 amino acids. The CDR3 DNA sequence: TGTGCCAGAAGACAGGGCGAGGGGGAAAAACTGTTTTTT. This gives the protein CARRQGEGEKLFF.

The chain has TRBV9 and TRBJ2-2; 10 nucleotides align to TRBD2. Germline trimming cut 2 bases from V and 6 bases from J; bases unmatched to any gene: 7. The germline gives CDR1 SGDLS, CDR2 YYNGEE. This CDR3 has 16 residues. CDR3 protein: CASSVESGRAPGELFF. DNA for the CDR3: TGTGCCAGCAGCGTTGAAAGCGGGAGGGCCCCCGGGGAGCTGTTTTTT.

The rearrangement uses TRBV7-2 and TRBJ2-1; 9 bases are a match to TRBD2. With 3 bases clipped from V and 9 bases from J, the junction kept 9 bases outside the gene matches. Germline lookup yields CDR1 SGHTA and CDR2 FQGNSA. The CDR3 extends over 15 amino acids. The CDR3 is CASSLIWLAGSEQFF. The CDR3 DNA sequence: TGTGCCAGCAGCTTGATATGGCTAGCGGGATCTGAGCAGTTCTTC.

The rearrangement links TRBV2 to TRBJ1-5; D is perhaps TRBD1 (5 bases). Deletions cut 6 bases from V and 6 bases from J, with 9 bases between. CDR3 length: 12 residues. Germline-derived CDR1 and CDR2 are SNHLY and FYNNEI. CDR3 DNA: TGTGCCAGCAGCCGTCAGGGTCAGCCCCAGCATTTT. Its translation is CASSRQGQPQHF.

This clonotype was recorded at least ten times. This sequence joins TRBV28 and TRBJ1-1; 11 bases line up with TRBD1. The CDR3 extends over 15 amino acids. With V trimmed by 6 bases and J by 4 bases, 7 bases remained unmatched. Germline V gene data show CDR1 as MDHEN and CDR2 as SYDVKM. Written as DNA, the CDR3 is TGTGCCAGCAGGGGGGACAGGGGGTTCGGCACTGAAGCTTTCTTT. It codes for CASRGDRGFGTEAFF.

V usage is TRBV20-1 and J usage is TRBJ1-5; the D gene is possibly TRBD1 (6 bases). CDR1 and CDR2 from the germline V gene are DFQATT and SNEGSKA (reference sequence). Trimming took 0 bases from V and 3 from J, leaving 15 bases between them. This CDR3 has 16 amino acids. The CDR3 is CSARDGNSGDNQPQHF. CDR3 in DNA: TGCAGTGCTAGAGATGGAAACTCAGGGGACAATCAGCCCCAGCATTTT.

This clonotype came up a few times. CDR3 in DNA: TGTGCCAGCACCCAGCGGACAGGGGGCTACAATGAGCAGTTCTTC. Translated, it gives CASTQRTGGYNEQFF. This chain links TRBV28 with TRBJ2-1; 10 nucleotides line up with TRBD1. V dropped 7 bases and J dropped 3; count of bases not matched to a gene: 6. CDR3 length: 15 residues. The germline CDR1 and CDR2 sequences are MDHEN and SYDVKM.

The chain recombines TRBV19 with TRBJ1-2; tentative D call: TRBD1 (5 bases). Trimming pared 0 bases from V and 7 bases from J, leaving 12 bases between. Germline assignment: CDR1 LNHDA and CDR2 SQIVND (reference sequence). This CDR3 is built from 14 residues. This chain's CDR3 is CASSIDLDTGGYTF. In DNA, the CDR3 is TGTGCCAGTAGTATAGATCTGGACACCGGTGGCTACACCTTC.

This clonotype was seen only a few times. The rearrangement links TRBV11-2 to TRBJ1-1; D uncertain. The CDR3 has 13 amino acids. Germline loops: CDR1 SGHAT, CDR2 FQNNGV. Trimming pared 4 bases from V and 3 bases from J, leaving 9 bases between. CDR3 sequence: CASSSIIDTEAFF. The CDR3 nucleotides are TGTGCCAGCAGCTCGATAATAGACACTGAAGCTTTCTTT.

The V gene is TRBV10-3, the J gene TRBJ1-1, with 7 bases fitting TRBD1. Trimming took 6 bases from V and 8 from J; bases not matched to a gene: 12. The germline gives CDR1 ENHRY, CDR2 SYGVKD. The CDR3 is made up of 14 amino acids. The CDR3 loop is CAISQVRGQREAFF. The CDR3 nucleotides read TGTGCCATCAGCCAAGTCAGGGGACAGAGAGAAGCTTTCTTT.